The entry below gives a single T cell receptor (beta chain) sequence along with its context. Two consecutive negative NP/OP PCR tests, clearance, or resolved symptoms defined Cohort 3 recovery. CDR1 and CDR2 (germline): SNHLY, FYNNEI. Germline trimming cut 6 bases from V and 0 bases from J; bases unmatched to any gene: 3. This CDR3 comprises 14 residues. The sample originates from a study of blood T cell repertoires in COVID-19. The wider study: COVID-19 samples, acute and convalescent, were from the United States, Italy and Spain. T cells, B-cell-depleted T cells, or PBMCs supplied cDNA or gDNA.

Original processing methods: It was from reference gene primer amplification that nucleated cell counts were estimated. TCRdb's table, derived via immunoSEQ multiplex PCR, lists solely in-frame clones and lacks some. The V and J calls and clone size come from that table; D and trimming were worked out from the DNA. The sample includes approximately 440,000 clones, roughly 90% seen only once; the top ten take about 0.65%. The sequence was obtained from a woman between 18 and 30 years old who had recovered from COVID-19. This chain links TRBV2 with TRBJ2-7; 9 bases are shared with TRBD1. Sequencing input: PBMCs or T cells enriched from blood (not recorded which). The CDR3 DNA follows: TGTGCCAGCAGGTGGGACAGGGACTCCTACGAGCAGTACTTC. Its protein product is CASRWDRDSYEQYF. The whole variable domain, filled in from reference TRBV2 and TRBJ2-7, reads EPEVTQTPSHQVTQMGQEVILRCVPISNHLYFYWYRQILGQKVEFLVSFYNNEISEKSEIFDDQFSVERPDGSNFTLKIRSTKLEDSAMYFCASRWDRDSYEQYFGPGTRLTVT.